This TCR beta chain stems from a study of blood T cell repertoires in COVID-19 (dated by TCRdb to the early 2020s). With respect to the entire study: Samples covering the acute and convalescent phases of COVID-19 were provided by collaborators in the United States, Italy and Spain. The prospective study material was composed of cDNA or gDNA derived from T cells, B-cell-depleted T cells, or PBMCs. The dataset comprised deeply sampled blood TCRbeta repertoires from subjects exposed to, actively infected with, or recovered from COVID-19. The repertoires were made available in a free public database intended to serve as a resource for research on the immune response to SARS-CoV-2. The samples were drawn from two sources: the first 160 participants of the ongoing ImmuneRACE study, and 1,000 to 1,500 subjects contributed by 6 global collaborators. Sample metadata almost always included a de-identified subject ID, COVID-19 status, age in years and sex. Where available, HLA class I and class II types were taken from metadata supplied by the sample provider and were not determined by assay-based typing. Here is what the overall study found, with its caveats: The quantity of clinical and demographic metadata differed by source and by participant and was supplied without curation.

TCRbeta CDR3 regions were amplified from genomic DNA using the immunoSEQ Assay, a bias-controlled multiplex PCR. Processing in the source paper ran as follows. The number of nucleated cells in each sample was estimated by amplification of reference gene primers within the assay. Sequence reads were collapsed and filtered to measure the absolute abundance of every unique TCRbeta CDR3 rearrangement. For each sample, productive Simpson clonality was calculated by taking the square root of Simpson's diversity index across productive rearrangements. This is the immuneACCESS table as TCRdb keeps it, with only in-frame sequences that have V and J called. A part of the clones is gone; compared with another copy, unresolved V genes explain less than half, and the rest is unexplained. V and J calls and clone size come straight from that table; D and trimming were deduced from the DNA. The sample data list about 140,000 clones, and under 85% of these were observed just once. The top ten constitute 8.8% of the sample.

The junction carries 9 bases between V and J, which are trimmed by 1 base and 0 bases respectively. CDR3 length: 15 amino acids, cysteine to phenylalanine. The read is trimmed to its CDR3 DNA, 45 bases read in frame from base 1. As encoded in the germline V gene, CDR1 is LGHNA while CDR2 is YNFKEQ. Each collaborating institution followed its own protocols to collect whole blood in K2EDTA tubes. Collaborator samples were shipped for TCRbeta analysis as frozen whole blood, isolated PBMCs, or DNA extracted from either sample type. Concerning this clone itself: Its antigen target is currently unknown. Per-nucleotide qualities are absent, and no much larger clonotype sits a single base away.

Input material: peripheral blood. This TCR came from a woman aged 80 or older in a cohort sampled during active or convalescent COVID-19. This sequence uses TRBV4-2 and TRBJ1-1, with an unclear D gene assignment. The CDR3 sequence is CASSQAARVNTEAFF. The DNA sequence is given as TGTGCCAGCAGCCAAGCGGCTCGGGTGAACACTGAAGCTTTCTTT.